This T cell receptor beta chain originates from a study of human thymus T cells (TCRdb year 2020). At the level of the whole study: The study described the TCR alpha and beta repertoires in roughly 8 infant thymus samples and a handful of matching peripheral blood samples. The cohort included about six male and two female infants, with donor ages spanning 7 to 244 days. Results and caveats for the whole study, not just this receptor: V and J gene segment usage appeared biased in both thymic and peripheral blood repertoires. On average, thymus samples yielded roughly 800,000 unique TCRB clonotypes, whereas blood samples yielded 75,000 to 95,000. The related research found that thymic TCR repertoires overlapped highly between unrelated individuals.

Thymus tissue was collected as surgical resects that were removed during corrective cardiac surgery. In Finland, the donors were immunologically healthy infants who were having open corrective cardiac surgery for congenital heart defects. Thymocytes were freed from the tissue by mechanical means and kept at -70 degrees C as pellets of about 9-33 million cells. Genomic DNA was extracted from frozen cell pellets with a QIAsymphony instrument. TCRB and TCRAD loci were amplified from a standardized quantity of quality-controlled genomic DNA using the immunoSEQ multiplex PCR assay. The amplicons spanned the V(D)J region and were long enough to cover the CDR3 and allow V and J genes to be identified. Through the commercial immunoSEQ service, the amplicons were sequenced on an Illumina platform. Concerning the study's data processing: Primer bias and sequencing errors were corrected using previously described methods, and TCRAD and TCRB definitions followed the IMGT database. The repertoires were analysed using immunoSEQ Analyzer 3.0 and VDJTools for basic statistics, V/J segment usage, diversity estimates, rarefaction and pairwise overlap. Chao1, ChaoE, Efron-Thisted, Shannon and inverse Simpson indices were used to estimate diversity, which was also estimated on datasets down-sampled to the smallest sample. Repertoire overlap was determined by strict matching of CDR3 nucleotide sequence, V gene and J gene, and Jaccard-based multidimensional scaling clustering was applied. In its TCRdb copy, this immuneACCESS table keeps in-frame sequences only and misses some clones. Where compared with another copy, unresolved V genes explain less than half of these, and the others have no known cause. V and J calls and clone size are as listed in that table; D and trimming were resolved from the DNA. This sample lists approximately 70,000 clones; around 95% were detected once. The biggest ten clones account for 0.03% to 0.035% of the sample.

Concerning this clone: The target of this receptor is not known. No base quality values were provided; no much bigger clone lies one nucleotide off.

The sample was thymus tissue. The sequence derives from a girl under three years old with a congenital heart defect but otherwise immunologically healthy.

At the DNA level, the sequence is TGTGCCAGCAGCCTCATTCGGGGGGATGAGCAGTTCTTC. Its coded protein is CASSLIRGDEQFF. The rearranged chain carries TRBV9 and TRBJ2-1, with 7 bases aligning to TRBD2. In the germline V gene, CDR1 corresponds to SGDLS and CDR2 to YYNGEE. V has 4 bases trimmed and J has 8 bases trimmed; junction bases matching no gene number 6. The CDR3 measures 13 amino acids from cysteine to phenylalanine. The read is trimmed to its CDR3 DNA, 39 bases read in frame from base 1.